This TCR beta chain was identified during a study of T cell responses to AZD1222 COVID-19 vaccine. Germline-derived CDR1 and CDR2 are SGHAT and FQNNGV. V dropped 4 bases and J dropped 1 base, with 19 bases sitting between them. This CDR3 spans 17 amino acids. The method was immunoSEQ multiplex PCR; TCRdb's version includes in-frame clones alone and lacks a portion of them. The data contain some 42,000 clones, approximately 88% of them singletons. The sample consisted of peripheral blood, taken 28 days after the second AZD1222 dose. The chain is built from TRBV11-2 and TRBJ2-5; tentative D call: TRBD1 (6 bases). This clonotype was obtained from an adult who received the AZD1222 COVID-19 vaccine. The CDR3 here is CASSSFRDTRIQETQYF. DNA of the CDR3: TGTGCCAGCAGCTCATTCCGGGACACCCGAATCCAAGAGACCCAGTACTTC.